This T cell receptor beta chain was recorded in a study of blood T cell repertoires in COVID-19 (TCRdb year 2020). General notes on the study: Collaborator samples came from the United States, Italy and Spain and covered acute and convalescent phases of COVID-19. The prospective study material was composed of cDNA or gDNA derived from T cells, B-cell-depleted T cells, or PBMCs. Subjects who had been exposed to COVID-19, were actively infected with it, or had recovered from it provided the deeply sampled blood TCRbeta repertoires that made up the dataset. A freely available public database, intended as a resource for researchers studying the immune response to SARS-CoV-2, is where the repertoires were released. Samples were obtained from the ongoing ImmuneRACE study (first 160 participants) and from 1,254 subjects provided by 6 global collaborators. The sample metadata nearly always contained a de-identified subject ID, COVID-19 status, age in years and sex. Where available, HLA class I and class II types were obtained from metadata supplied by the sample provider rather than from assay-based typing. Study-wide conclusions, independent of this receptor: The quantity of clinical and demographic metadata differed by source and by participant and was supplied without curation.

The immunoSEQ Assay, a bias-controlled multiplex PCR, was used to amplify TCRbeta CDR3 regions from genomic DNA. The authors' analysis ran thus. Within the assay, amplification of reference gene primers was used to estimate how many nucleated cells each sample contained. Sequence reads were collapsed and filtered to measure the absolute abundance of every unique TCRbeta CDR3 rearrangement. Productive Simpson clonality was computed per sample as the square root of Simpson's diversity index over productive rearrangements. TCRdb stores this immuneACCESS table with in-frame sequences only. Part of the clones is absent; in the studies checked, under half of the shortfall reflects unresolved V genes, and no reason is known for the rest. D and trimming were read from the DNA, whereas the V and J calls and clone size are those reported in that table. The sample table records 150,000 to 200,000 clones; over 65% of these occur just once. About 3% of the sample rests with the top ten.

About this clone: What this receptor recognizes is not known. No base quality information exists; no much larger clone differs at one position.

From its cysteine to its phenylalanine, the CDR3 spans 15 amino acids. Only the CDR3 DNA is retained, 45 bases long and in frame from the first base. The germline V gene (reference sequence) sets CDR1 to MNHEY and CDR2 to SMNVEV. V and J lose 6 bases and 4 bases, and a span of 18 bases separates them. Each collaborating institution followed its own protocols to collect whole blood in K2EDTA tubes. For TCRbeta analysis, collaborators shipped samples in one of three forms: frozen whole blood, isolated PBMCs, or DNA extracted from either of those sample types. The chain links TRBV27 with TRBJ1-2; the D segment cannot be called with confidence. The TCR comes from an elderly woman with acute or convalescent COVID-19. The sample comprised peripheral blood. The encoded CDR3 is CASSPTAPQSYGYTF. The DNA reads as follows: TGTGCCAGCAGCCCGACTGCTCCTCAATCCTATGGCTACACCTTC.